The clone carrying this T cell receptor beta chain was counted only a few times. What it binds is unknown. The data derive from a study of CD8+CD57+ T cells in acquired aplastic anemia. In the study overall: DNA from sorted CD4+ and CD8+ cells averaged 3.2 ug.

The study's findings and limits: The same twenty-nine CD8+ CDR3 sequences occurred in patients and in controls.

Investigators profiled TCR beta VDJ and CDR3 from genomic DNA template. TCRdb re-derived calls from the reads in MiXCR, one entry per CDR3 protein. The table records roughly 180,000 distinct CDR3 sequences, less than 65% of them present only once. The junction had 9 bases not matched to a gene; V was cut back by 0 bases and J by 6 bases. CDR3 length: 17 amino acids. Germline V CDR1 and CDR2: MNHEY, SMNVEV (reference sequence). Patients selected for sequencing had displayed CD8+CD57+ cell expansion by flow cytometry. The sequencing sample was made of sorted CD4+, CD8+, or CD8+CD57+ T cells (not recorded which) from PBMCs. The J gene is TRBJ2-1, the V gene TRBV27; 9 bases are shared with TRBD1. The receptor was isolated from a human donor with aplastic anemia. CDR3 sequence reads: CASSLSLDRGLFNEQFF. The CDR3 DNA sequence: TGTGCCAGCAGTTTATCGTTGGACAGGGGCCTCTTCAATGAGCAGTTCTTC.